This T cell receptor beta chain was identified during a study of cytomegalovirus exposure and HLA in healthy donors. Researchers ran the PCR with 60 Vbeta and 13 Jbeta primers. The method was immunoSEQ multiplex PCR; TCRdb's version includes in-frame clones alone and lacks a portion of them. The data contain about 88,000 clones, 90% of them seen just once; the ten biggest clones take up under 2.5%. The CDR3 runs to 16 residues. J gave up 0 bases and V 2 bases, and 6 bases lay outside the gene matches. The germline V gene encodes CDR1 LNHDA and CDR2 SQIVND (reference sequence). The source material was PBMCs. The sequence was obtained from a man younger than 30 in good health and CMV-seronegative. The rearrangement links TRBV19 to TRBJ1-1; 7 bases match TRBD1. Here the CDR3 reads CASSIMRGLLNTEAFF. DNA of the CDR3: TGTGCCAGTAGTATAATGAGGGGGCTGTTGAACACTGAAGCTTTCTTT.